This T cell receptor beta chain was identified in a study of regulatory and conventional T cells in RAG deficiency. The germline gives CDR1 PRHDT, CDR2 FYEKMQ (reference sequence). Trimming removed 2 bases from V and 2 bases from J, with 18 bases in between. The CDR3 runs to 17 residues. As regards this clone: Its antigen is still unknown.

The study, taken as a whole, reports: Omenn patients showed >80% Treg-Tconv overlap and shorter CDR3 lengths. Omenn CD25-high CD127-low cells may be activated cells, not true Tregs.

Generated by immunoSEQ multiplex PCR, the TCRdb table keeps only in-frame clones and is missing some. The sample records some 30,000 clones, 90% being singletons. The sample was also linked to a second study, of regulatory T cells. That work contributes: Primers: 52 TRBV forward and 13 TRBJ reverse.

The TCR was taken from a human donor in good health. Sequencing input: CD8+ T cells sorted from blood. J is TRBJ1-2 and V is TRBV13; D is ambiguous. The CDR3 sequence is CASSLHESDGGNYGYTF. The CDR3 nucleotides read TGTGCCAGCAGCTTACACGAATCAGACGGAGGCAACTATGGCTACACCTTC.